This T cell receptor beta chain was identified during a study of vaccination and CD4 T cells after COVID-19. Study at large: The interval from dose two to post-vaccine sampling had a median of approximately 73 days, and it ranged from 14 to 241. Control cultures received a CEFX pool, an HIV-1 Nef pool, or no peptide.

The treatment was: approximately 10-day PBMC culture with coronavirus spike peptide pools or control peptides (ViraFEST assay). The CDR3 loop spans 14 amino acids. In germline, CDR1 is SGHRS, CDR2 YFSETQ. V shed 8 bases, J shed 2 bases, and the junction held 2 bases outside the gene matches. Findings and caveats of the study: The authors studied relatively few convalescent patients and analyzed no early post-infection timepoints.

In its sample, this clonotype was seen a few times. Antigen specificity is unknown. Sequenced with the Oncomine TCR Beta short-read assay was DNA taken from cultured CD4+ T cells. Cultured CD4+ T cells yielded the extracted genomic DNA. TCRdb processed the PCR reads anew with MiXCR; each CDR3 protein has one entry. The sample comprises some 15,000 distinct CDR3 sequences, roughly 28% of which are singletons, and less than 25% rests with the top ten. This chain uses TRBV5-1 with TRBJ2-6, with 9 bases aligning to TRBD1. Sequences were obtained from cultured CD4+ T cells from blood. The TCR was taken from a human donor with COVID-19. The CDR3 loop reads CASTGGAGANVLTF. For the CDR3, the DNA is TGCGCCAGTACAGGGGGCGCTGGGGCCAACGTCCTGACTTTC. The full variable domain, in which reference TRBV5-1 and TRBJ2-6 provide the parts outside the CDR3, is KAGVTQTPRYLIKTRGQQVTLSCSPISGHRSVSWYQQTPGQGLQFLFEYFSETQRNKGNFPGRFSGRQFSNSRSEMNVSTLELGDSALYLCASTGGAGANVLTFGAGSRLTVL.